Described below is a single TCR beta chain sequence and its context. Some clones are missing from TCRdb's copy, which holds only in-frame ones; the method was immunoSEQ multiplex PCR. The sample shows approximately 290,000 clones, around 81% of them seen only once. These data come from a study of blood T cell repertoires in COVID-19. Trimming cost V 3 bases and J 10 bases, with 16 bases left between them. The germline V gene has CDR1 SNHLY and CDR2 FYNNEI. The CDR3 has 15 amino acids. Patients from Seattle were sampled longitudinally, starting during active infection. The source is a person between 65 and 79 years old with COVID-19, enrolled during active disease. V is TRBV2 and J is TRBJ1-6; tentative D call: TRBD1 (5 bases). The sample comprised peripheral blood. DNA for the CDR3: TGTGCCAGCAGTGAGACCAGGGCTTCAGGGTCACCCCTCCACTTT. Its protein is CASSETRASGSPLHF.